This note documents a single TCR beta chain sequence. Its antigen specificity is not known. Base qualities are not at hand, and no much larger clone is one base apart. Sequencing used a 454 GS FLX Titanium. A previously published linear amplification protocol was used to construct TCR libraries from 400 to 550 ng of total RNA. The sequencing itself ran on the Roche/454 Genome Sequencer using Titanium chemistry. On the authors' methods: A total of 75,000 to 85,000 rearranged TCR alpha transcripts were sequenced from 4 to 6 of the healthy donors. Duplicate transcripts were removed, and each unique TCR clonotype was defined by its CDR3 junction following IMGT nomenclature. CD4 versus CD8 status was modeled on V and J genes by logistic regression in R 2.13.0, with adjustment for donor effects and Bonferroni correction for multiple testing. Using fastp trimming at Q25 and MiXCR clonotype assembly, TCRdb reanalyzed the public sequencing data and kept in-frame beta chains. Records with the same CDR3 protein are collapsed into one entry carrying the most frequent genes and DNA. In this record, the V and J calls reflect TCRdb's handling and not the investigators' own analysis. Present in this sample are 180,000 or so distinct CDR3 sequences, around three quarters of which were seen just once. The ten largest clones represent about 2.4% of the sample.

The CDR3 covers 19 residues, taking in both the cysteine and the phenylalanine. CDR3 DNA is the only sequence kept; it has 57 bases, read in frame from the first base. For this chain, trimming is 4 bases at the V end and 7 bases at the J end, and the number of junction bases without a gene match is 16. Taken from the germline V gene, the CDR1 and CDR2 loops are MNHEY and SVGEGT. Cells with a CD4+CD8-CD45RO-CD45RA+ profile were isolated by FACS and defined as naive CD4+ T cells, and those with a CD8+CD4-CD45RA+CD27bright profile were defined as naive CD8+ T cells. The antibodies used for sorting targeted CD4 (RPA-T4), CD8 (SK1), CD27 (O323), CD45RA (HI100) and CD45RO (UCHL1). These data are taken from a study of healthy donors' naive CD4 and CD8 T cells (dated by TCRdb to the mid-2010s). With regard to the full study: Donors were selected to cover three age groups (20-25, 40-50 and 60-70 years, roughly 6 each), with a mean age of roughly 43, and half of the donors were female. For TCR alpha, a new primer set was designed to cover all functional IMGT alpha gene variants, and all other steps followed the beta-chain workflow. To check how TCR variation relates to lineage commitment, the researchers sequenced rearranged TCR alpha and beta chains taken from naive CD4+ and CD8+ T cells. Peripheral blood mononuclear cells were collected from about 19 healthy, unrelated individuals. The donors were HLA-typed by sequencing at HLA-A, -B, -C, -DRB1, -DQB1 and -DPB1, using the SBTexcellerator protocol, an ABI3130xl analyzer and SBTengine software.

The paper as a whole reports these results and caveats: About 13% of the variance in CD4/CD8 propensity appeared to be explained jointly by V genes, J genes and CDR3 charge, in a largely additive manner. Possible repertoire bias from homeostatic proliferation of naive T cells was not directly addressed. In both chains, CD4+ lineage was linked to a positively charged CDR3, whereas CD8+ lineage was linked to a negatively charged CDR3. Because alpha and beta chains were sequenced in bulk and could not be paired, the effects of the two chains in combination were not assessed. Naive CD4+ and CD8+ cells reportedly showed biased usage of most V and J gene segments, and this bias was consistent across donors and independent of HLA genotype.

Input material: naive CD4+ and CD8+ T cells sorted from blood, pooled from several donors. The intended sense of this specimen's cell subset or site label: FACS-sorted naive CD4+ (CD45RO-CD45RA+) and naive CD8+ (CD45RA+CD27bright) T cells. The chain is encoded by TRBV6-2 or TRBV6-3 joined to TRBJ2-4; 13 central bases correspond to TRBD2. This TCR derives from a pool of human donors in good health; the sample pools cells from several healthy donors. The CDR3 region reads CASSSRSGLAGPKSNIQYF. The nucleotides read TGTGCCAGCAGTTCTCGATCGGGACTAGCGGGACCCAAATCCAACATTCAGTACTTC.